This entry concerns a single T cell receptor (beta chain). Its antigen is currently not known. No base-level quality is on record; no much larger clone is a single base apart. Genomic DNA was extracted from sorted cells for sequencing of the TCRbeta CDR3 region. The immunoSEQ Assay was used to sequence the TCRbeta CDR3 regions. Imported from immuneACCESS, the table was reduced by TCRdb to in-frame sequences with V and J called. These copies leave out some clones; in studies compared against another copy, an unresolved V gene accounts for under half, and the cause of the remainder is not known. In this sample the table shows 60,000 to 85,000 clones, roughly 90% of which occur a single time. The top ten constitute about 0.4% of the sample. This sample was taken from a study of OX40 agonist ivuxolimab in advanced cancers. In the study overall: The costimulatory receptor OX40 (CD134) was targeted by ivuxolimab, a fully human IgG2 agonistic monoclonal antibody. Patients were allowed to have had prior anti-PD-1, anti-PD-L1 or anti-CTLA-4 therapy, and 30% to 40% of the dose-escalation patients had been treated with checkpoint inhibitors. The purpose of peripheral TCRbeta sequencing was to test whether ivuxolimab changed TCR sequence diversity and led to clonal T-cell expansion. The paper describes the monotherapy dose-escalation part (N of about 55 patients) of the phase I trial of ivuxolimab. Partial responses occurred in three dose-escalation patients: two with cutaneous melanoma and one with hepatocellular carcinoma. The dose-escalation cohort was about 83% male with a mean age of approximately 60 years, ranging from roughly 20 to 80. Of the roughly 52 patients in dose escalation, 19 had hepatocellular carcinoma, roughly 15 had melanoma, 9 had renal cell carcinoma and 9 had head and neck cancer. Intravenous ivuxolimab was administered to patients every 2 weeks at six dose levels: 0.01, 0.1, 0.3, 1.5, 3 and 10 mg/kg. The paper as a whole reports these results and caveats: Clonal expansion of both CD4+ and CD8+ blood T cells was observed from baseline to week 6 at doses 0.1 to 3.0 mg/kg. Which antigens the clonally expanded peripheral T cells were specific for was not determined. In the 0.1-3.0 mg/kg groups, partial responders had among the lowest normalized peripheral clonal expansion, particularly in CD8+ T cells. After ivuxolimab, CD8+ T cells had more expanded clones than CD4+ T cells on average. Low levels of normalized T-cell clonal expansion were also seen in some patients who did not respond.

The trial excluded patients who had a history of autoimmune disease or were on systemic immunosuppression. Peripheral blood for TCR sequencing was collected from all dose cohorts at baseline, on cycle 4 day 1, and on cycle 7 day 1. Samples were obtained from an open-label, multicenter, first-in-human phase I dose-escalation trial of ivuxolimab. Adults with locally advanced or metastatic melanoma, renal cell, hepatocellular, or head and neck squamous cell carcinoma were enrolled in the trial. CD4+ and CD8+ T cells were sorted separately from peripheral blood before TCR sequencing. The germline V gene (reference sequence) supplies CDR1 GTSNPN and CDR2 SVGIG. Trimming accounts for 4 bases at V and 2 bases at J, while the number of junction bases matched to no gene is 5. Taken from cysteine to phenylalanine, the CDR3 has 14 residues. The CDR3 DNA has 42 bases and is translated from base 1.

The sequence derives from an adult with an advanced solid tumor such as melanoma, head and neck, liver or kidney cancer. The sequenced sample was CD4+ or CD8+ T cells sorted from blood, obtained in a trial of the OX40 agonist ivuxolimab. The chain uses TRBV30 and TRBJ2-7, and 10 junction bases match TRBD1. The nucleotide sequence is TGTGCCTGGAAACGACAGGGGGCGCCCTACGAGCAGTACTTC. It is translated as CAWKRQGAPYEQYF.